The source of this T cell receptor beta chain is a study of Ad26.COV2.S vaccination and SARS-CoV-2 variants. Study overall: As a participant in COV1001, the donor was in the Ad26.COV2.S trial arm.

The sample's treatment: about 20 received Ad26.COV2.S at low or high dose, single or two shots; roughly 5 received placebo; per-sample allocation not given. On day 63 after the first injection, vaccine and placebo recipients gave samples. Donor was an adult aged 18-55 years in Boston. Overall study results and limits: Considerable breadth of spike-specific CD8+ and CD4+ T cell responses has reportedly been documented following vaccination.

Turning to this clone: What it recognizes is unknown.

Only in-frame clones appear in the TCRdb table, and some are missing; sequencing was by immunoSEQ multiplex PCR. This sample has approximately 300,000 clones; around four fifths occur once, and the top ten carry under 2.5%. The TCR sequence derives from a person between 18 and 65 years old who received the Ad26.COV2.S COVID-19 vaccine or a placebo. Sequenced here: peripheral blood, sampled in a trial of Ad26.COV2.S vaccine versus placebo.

The CDR3 coding sequence is TGTGCCAGCAGTGCCCGGGCCCAAGAGACCCAGTACTTC. Translated, it gives CASSARAQETQYF. The chain links TRBV27 to TRBJ2-5; D not certain. Germline CDR1 MNHEY, CDR2 SMNVEV (reference sequence). The CDR3 is made up of 13 amino acids. Trimming removed 5 bases at V and 1 base at J, with 8 bases between.